This TCR beta chain was identified during a study of blood T cells in healthy people across ages. It was roughly 10 milliliters of peripheral blood that were drawn from each donor. The CDR3 is 13 residues long. Germline V gene lookup returns CDR1 SQVTM and CDR2 ANQGSEA. V dropped 5 bases and J dropped 5; count of bases not matched to a gene: 3. Through a sample-barcoded 5' primer and a J-beta primer mix, a second PCR was run for 7 to 11 cycles. TCRdb called the 5' RACE reads again in MiXCR, with one record for every CDR3 protein. The sample contains about 1.4 million distinct CDR3 sequences, around 59% of which appear only once.

J is TRBJ2-2 and V is TRBV29-1; the match to TRBD2 covers 9 bases. The sample consisted of blood. This TCR was recovered from a young man in good health. This CDR3 is CSVLGLATGELFF. CDR3 coding DNA: TGCAGCGTTCTGGGACTAGCAACCGGGGAGCTGTTTTTT.